Listed below are T cell receptor beta chains from one sample, sequenced in a study of T cells after yellow fever vaccination. TCRdb itself ran the 5' RACE reads through MiXCR, one entry per CDR3 protein. The sample has under 700,000 distinct CDR3 sequences; roughly a sixth are singletons. Sequencing used PBMCs, obtained less than 6 days after the first yellow fever vaccination. The receptors were sampled from a man aged 18 to 29 who received the YFV17D yellow fever vaccine. The CDR3 runs from the conserved cysteine through the conserved F or W. A D gene is named only where the DNA matches it firmly. Clone size is stated in some rows and not others, as once, few, many or a class when expanded.

v_call,clone_size,j_call,d_call,cdr3_aa,cdr3_nt
TRBV4-1,few,TRBJ1-1,NA,CASSQESPSGGGTEAFF,TGCGCCAGCAGCCAAGAATCCCCGTCGGGGGGTGGGACTGAAGCTTTCTTT
TRBV5-5,NA,TRBJ1-2,NA,CASSPAVGPADTF,TGTGCCAGCAGCCCGGCAGTCGGGCCTGCGGACACCTTC
TRBV14,few,TRBJ1-6,NA,CASSPRQADNSPLHF,TGTGCCAGCAGCCCCCGCCAGGCGGATAATTCACCCCTCCACTTT
TRBV24-1,few,TRBJ2-5,TRBD1,CATSEAGTGALETQYF,TGTGCCACCAGTGAAGCCGGGACAGGGGCGTTGGAGACCCAGTACTTC
TRBV10-3,few,TRBJ1-2,TRBD1,CAISEDRERWGYTF,TGTGCCATCAGTGAGGACAGGGAAAGATGGGGCTACACCTTC
TRBV7-2,few,TRBJ2-3,TRBD2,CASSLRRGDFSTDTQYF,TGTGCCAGCAGCTTAAGGCGGGGGGACTTCAGCACAGATACGCAGTATTTT
TRBV11-2,few,TRBJ1-4,NA,CASSSPTNEKLFF,TGTGCCAGCAGCTCCCCAACTAATGAAAAACTGTTTTTT
TRBV5-4,few,TRBJ2-1,NA,CASSLQDEQFF,TGTGCCAGCAGCTTGCAGGATGAGCAGTTCTTC
TRBV7-3,NA,TRBJ2-3,NA,CASSAIDGTDTQYF,TGTGCCAGCAGCGCCATAGATGGCACAGATACGCAGTATTTT
TRBV12-3/TRBV12-4,few,TRBJ2-3,TRBD2,CASSFVSLLAGNRDTQYF,TGTGCCAGCAGTTTTGTATCGTTGCTAGCGGGGAACAGGGATACGCAGTATTTT
TRBV2,NA,TRBJ2-3,NA,CASVADYTDTQYF,TGTGCCAGCGTTGCGGACTATACAGATACGCAGTATTTT
TRBV20-1,few,TRBJ1-5,TRBD1,CSGLTGDQPQHF,TGCAGTGGCCTGACAGGGGACCAGCCCCAGCATTTT
TRBV6-1,NA,TRBJ1-6,TRBD1,CASTQTGGNSPLHF,TGTGCCAGCACCCAGACAGGGGGAAATTCACCCCTCCACTTT
TRBV4-3,NA,TRBJ1-6,NA,CASSQQGSYNSPLHF,TGCGCCAGCAGCCAACAGGGCTCCTATAATTCACCCCTCCACTTT
TRBV12-3/TRBV12-4,NA,TRBJ1-2,NA,CASSLGRDGYGYTF,TGTGCCAGCAGCCTCGGCCGGGACGGCTATGGCTACACCTTC
TRBV7-2,NA,TRBJ1-5,NA,CASRLGGMGQPQHF,TGTGCCAGCAGGTTAGGGGGAATGGGTCAGCCCCAGCATTTT
TRBV7-8,NA,TRBJ1-5,TRBD1,CASSLALAGGIIGGNQPQHF,TGTGCCAGCAGCTTAGCATTGGCAGGGGGTATTATCGGGGGCAATCAGCCCCAGCATTTT
TRBV29-1,few,TRBJ1-1,NA,CSVALQGGSTEAFF,TGCAGCGTCGCCCTACAGGGTGGCAGCACTGAAGCTTTCTTT
TRBV20-1,NA,TRBJ1-2,TRBD1,CSAPSADRVAYGYTF,TGCAGTGCTCCTAGCGCGGACAGGGTGGCCTATGGCTACACCTTC
TRBV5-1,NA,TRBJ2-7,TRBD1,CASSLRSGTGRRSYEQYF,TGCGCCAGCAGCTTGCGATCAGGGACAGGGAGGAGGTCCTACGAGCAGTACTTC
TRBV3-1,few,TRBJ2-2,NA,CASSQDWDGELFF,TGTGCCAGCAGCCAAGATTGGGACGGGGAGCTGTTTTTT
TRBV6-2/TRBV6-3,NA,TRBJ1-5,TRBD1,CASALTGEGNQPQHF,TGTGCCAGCGCTCTGACAGGGGAGGGCAATCAGCCCCAGCATTTT
TRBV25-1,NA,TRBJ1-4,TRBD1,CASSPRWTGGNEKLFF,TGTGCCAGCAGCCCTAGGTGGACAGGGGGGAATGAAAAACTGTTTTTT
TRBV24-1,few,TRBJ1-1,NA,CATSDTRSGNTEAFF,TGTGCCACCAGTGATACCAGGAGCGGGAACACTGAAGCTTTCTTT
TRBV7-2,few,TRBJ1-2,NA,CASSPLGDGSLYGYTF,TGTGCCAGCAGCCCCCTGGGGGACGGATCACTCTATGGCTACACCTTC
TRBV6-2/TRBV6-3,NA,TRBJ1-5,NA,CASSYRFDQPQHF,TGTGCCAGCAGTTACCGTTTTGATCAGCCCCAGCATTTT
TRBV6-4,NA,TRBJ2-5,NA,CASSDGVRETQYF,TGTGCCAGCAGTGACGGGGTGAGGGAGACCCAGTACTTC
TRBV29-1,many,TRBJ1-2,TRBD1,CSVEGTGGFLGYTF,TGCAGCGTTGAAGGGACAGGGGGCTTCCTCGGCTACACCTTC
TRBV29-1,few,TRBJ2-7,NA,CSVARVGYEQYF,TGCAGCGTTGCCAGGGTAGGCTACGAGCAGTACTTC
TRBV14,once,TRBJ2-7,NA,CASSQADSRGYEQYF,TGTGCCAGCAGCCAAGCTGACTCGCGGGGCTACGAGCAGTACTTC
TRBV5-1,NA,TRBJ2-2,NA,CASSRFGQSTGELFF,TGCGCCAGCAGCCGTTTCGGACAGAGTACCGGGGAGCTGTTTTTT
TRBV12-3/TRBV12-4,few,TRBJ2-2,NA,CASRKTGGFAGELFF,TGTGCCAGCCGGAAAACGGGGGGCTTCGCCGGGGAGCTGTTTTTT
TRBV9,NA,TRBJ2-5,NA,CASSVGWRETQYF,TGTGCCAGCAGCGTAGGTTGGCGTGAGACCCAGTACTTC
TRBV20-1,few,TRBJ1-5,NA,CSARGSPGSNQPQHF,TGCAGTGCCAGAGGCAGCCCCGGAAGCAATCAGCCCCAGCATTTT
TRBV28,few,TRBJ2-5,NA,CASSSSGTLETQYF,TGTGCCAGCAGTTCTTCCGGGACACTTGAGACCCAGTACTTC
TRBV27,NA,TRBJ2-3,NA,CASSSSPRGSTDTQYF,TGTGCCAGCAGTTCCTCCCCCAGAGGCAGCACAGATACGCAGTATTTT
TRBV11-3,NA,TRBJ2-1,TRBD2,CASSLAGGTEQFF,TGTGCCAGCAGCTTAGCCGGGGGGACCGAGCAGTTCTTC
TRBV5-1,few,TRBJ2-5,NA,CASRRGAETQYF,TGCGCCAGCCGCAGGGGTGCAGAGACCCAGTACTTC
TRBV5-1,NA,TRBJ1-4,TRBD1,CASSVQGAVNEKLFF,TGCGCCAGCAGCGTACAGGGGGCGGTTAATGAAAAACTGTTTTTT
TRBV7-2,few,TRBJ1-5,NA,CASSLVGPDLHSQPQHF,TGTGCCAGCAGCTTAGTGGGTCCCGACCTTCATAGTCAGCCCCAGCATTTT
TRBV10-3,NA,TRBJ2-7,NA,CAIREDGYEQYF,TGTGCCATCAGAGAAGACGGGTACGAGCAGTACTTC
TRBV6-1,few,TRBJ2-5,NA,CASSKPTGRGETQYF,TGTGCCAGCAGTAAACCCACAGGGAGGGGAGAGACCCAGTACTTC
TRBV29-1,once,TRBJ1-2,NA,CSVPGGGAVANYSYTF,TGCAGCGTCCCCGGGGGGGGCGCGGTGGCTAACTATAGCTACACCTTC
TRBV9,few,TRBJ1-1,NA,CASSIRQENTEAFF,TGTGCCAGCAGCATTCGCCAGGAGAACACTGAAGCTTTCTTT
TRBV7-8,NA,TRBJ1-5,NA,CASSLVNNQPQHF,TGTGCCAGCAGCTTAGTCAACAATCAGCCCCAGCATTTT
TRBV4-3,few,TRBJ2-3,NA,CASSQDGVTDTQYF,TGCGCCAGCAGCCAAGATGGAGTGACAGATACGCAGTATTTT
TRBV5-6,once,TRBJ2-1,NA,CARSPGRQHNEQFF,TGTGCCAGGAGCCCCGGGCGACAGCACAATGAGCAGTTCTTC
TRBV7-9,many,TRBJ1-1,NA,CASSLQGKNTEAFF,TGTGCCAGCAGCTTACAGGGCAAGAACACTGAAGCTTTCTTT
TRBV29-1,few,TRBJ1-5,NA,CSVEEAGPGGPQHF,TGCAGCGTTGAAGAAGCAGGACCCGGGGGGCCCCAGCATTTT
TRBV18,few,TRBJ2-1,NA,CASSPAGREQFF,TGTGCCAGCTCACCAGCGGGGCGAGAGCAGTTCTTC
TRBV5-1,few,TRBJ1-2,NA,CASRTVRDGYTF,TGCGCCAGCAGGACCGTACGTGATGGCTACACCTTC
TRBV24-1,few,TRBJ2-2,NA,CATSDFRNTGELFF,TGTGCCACCAGTGATTTTAGGAACACCGGGGAGCTGTTTTTT
TRBV6-5,few,TRBJ1-1,TRBD1,CASTYAIGTGKTEAFF,TGTGCCAGCACGTACGCCATAGGGACAGGGAAGACTGAAGCTTTCTTT